Here is one T cell receptor (beta chain) with its context. As yet, its antigen is unknown. These data belong to a study of cytomegalovirus exposure and HLA in healthy donors. Study results and limitations: A prior analysis recorded that most TCR beta V segments were productive about 87% or about 30% of the time. V- and J-gene trimming of TCR beta was linked (in a later analysis) to a missense DCLRE1C variant.

The PCR had 60 Vbeta and 13 Jbeta primers. Authors' methods: As a later analysis found, there were roughly 80 million unique TCR beta chains, of which some 10 million were shared. Produced via immunoSEQ multiplex PCR; TCRdb's table is partial and in-frame only. For V, J and clone size, that table is used; D and trimming come from the DNA. There are around 200,000 clones in the sample, with 0.75% to 0.85% held by the top ten. The clonotype was recovered from a woman between 18 and 29 years old in good health and CMV-seropositive. The sample taken for sequencing was PBMCs.

CDR3 coding DNA: TGTGCCAGCAGCCAAAACACAAGGGGGAATGAGCAGTTCTTC. Translation gives CASSQNTRGNEQFF. The chain recombines TRBV14 with TRBJ2-1, with a possible D match to TRBD1 (6 bases). The V end lost 2 bases, the J end lost 7 bases, and 12 bases lay between the germline ends. There are 14 residues in the CDR3. Germline values: CDR1 SGHDN, CDR2 FVKESK.